Below, 30 T cell receptor beta chains from the same sample are listed, as sequenced in a study of tumor T cells in aggressive B-cell lymphoma. Produced via immunoSEQ multiplex PCR; TCRdb's table is partial and in-frame only. The sample consists of roughly 1,700 clones, 94% of them appearing once. Sequencing was done on a sample of tumor tissue. These receptor sequences come from an adult with diffuse large B cell lymphoma.

The chain joins TRBV6-1 to TRBJ1-5; D call uncertain. Deletions cut 3 bases from V and 5 bases from J, with 11 bases between. CDR1 MNHNS and CDR2 SASEGT come from the germline V gene. This CDR3 has 14 amino acids. In DNA form, the CDR3 reads TGTGCCAGCAGTGATGTTTCGAGGGATCAGCCCCAGCATTTT. Translation gives CASSDVSRDQPQHF.

The chain links TRBV28 to TRBJ2-3; 10 bases are a match to TRBD2. The CDR3 is made up of 16 amino acids. Germline V gene lookup returns CDR1 MDHEN and CDR2 SYDVKM. Unmatched junction bases numbered 5, after V lost 5 bases and J lost 0 bases. The CDR3 DNA follows: TGTGCCAGCAGTCGGGGGACTAGCGCTAGCACAGATACGCAGTATTTT. It specifies CASSRGTSASTDTQYF. The entire variable domain, with the rest obtained from reference TRBV28 and TRBJ2-3, is as follows: DVKVTQSSRYLVKRTGEKVFLECVQDMDHENMFWYRQDPGLGLRLIYFSYDVKMKEKGDIPEGYSVSREKKERFSLILESASTNQTSMYLCASSRGTSASTDTQYFGPGTRLTVL.

The chain combines TRBV7-9 with TRBJ2-7; D may be TRBD1 (6 bases). Per germline, CDR1 SEHNR and CDR2 FQNEAQ (reference sequence). This CDR3 is built from 13 residues. Trimming removed 2 bases at V and 6 bases at J, with 11 bases between. The CDR3: CASSLSQGTEQYF. CDR3 DNA: TGTGCCAGCAGCTTATCCCAGGGGACCGAGCAGTACTTC.

The chain is built from TRBV4-2 and TRBJ2-3; possible D gene TRBD2, 5 bases. The germline gives CDR1 LGHNA, CDR2 YNFKEQ. The CDR3 runs 15 residues. The V and J ends lost 0 bases and 1 base respectively, with 8 bases between them. CDR3 protein: CASSQESRGTDTQYF. The CDR3 DNA follows: TGTGCCAGCAGCCAAGAGTCGCGGGGCACAGATACGCAGTATTTT.

CDR3 protein: CAITERGQYNEQFF. In nucleotides, the CDR3 is TGTGCCATCACGGAACGGGGACAGTACAATGAGCAGTTCTTC. The chain employs TRBV10-3 and TRBJ2-1; 7 nucleotides agree with TRBD1. This CDR3 spans 14 amino acids. In germline, CDR1 is ENHRY, CDR2 SYGVKD. Trimming took 7 bases from V and 4 from J; bases not matched to a gene: 7.

The chain is built from TRBV21-1 and TRBJ1-6; TRBD1 is taken as the D call from the table, unchecked against the DNA. TRBV21-1 is assigned pseudogene status. This CDR3 contains 16 residues. This CDR3 is CATLPGDRTYNSPLHF. CDR3 DNA: TGTGCCACCCTACCGGGGGACAGAACCTATAATTCACCCCTCCACTTT.

This chain uses TRBV5-1 with TRBJ2-1, with 10 bases aligning to TRBD2. Per germline, CDR1 SGHRS and CDR2 YFSETQ. V shed 0 bases, J shed 6 bases, and the junction held 3 bases outside the gene matches. The CDR3 consists of 15 residues. CDR3 in DNA: TGCGCCAGCAGCTTGGAGGAGCGGGGGGGCAATGAGCAGTTCTTC. This sequence encodes CASSLEERGGNEQFF.

This chain uses TRBV6-6 with TRBJ1-4, with TRBD1 as a possible D gene (6 bases). Trimming removed 0 bases from V and 7 bases from J, with 15 bases in between. CDR1 is MNHNY and CDR2 is SVGAGI in the germline V gene (reference sequence). The CDR3 totals 16 residues. For the CDR3, the DNA is TGTGCCAGCAGTTACTCTTCCGGGGGGCACGGTGAAAAACTGTTTTTT. Translated: CASSYSSGGHGEKLFF.

This chain connects TRBV28 to TRBJ1-3; D remains ambiguous. CDR3 size: 14 residues. Per germline, CDR1 MDHEN and CDR2 SYDVKM. V was trimmed by 5 bases and J by 0 bases, leaving 8 bases between them. This CDR3 is CASSDKYSGNTIYF. The CDR3 DNA reads as TGTGCCAGCAGTGACAAATACTCTGGAAACACCATATATTTT.

DNA for the CDR3: TGTGCCAGCAGCTCGGACAGGGAGTCCCTCGGAGATACGCAGTATTTT. Translation: CASSSDRESLGDTQYF. The rearrangement links TRBV5-4 to TRBJ2-3; 8 bases map to TRBD1. V shed 3 bases, J shed 5 bases, and the junction held 11 bases outside the gene matches. Looked up from germline, CDR1 is SGHNT and CDR2 is YYREEE (reference sequence). CDR3 size: 16 residues. Variable domain in full (rest from reference TRBV5-4 and TRBJ2-3): ETGVTQSPTHLIKTRGQQVTLRCSSQSGHNTVSWYQQALGQGPQFIFQYYREEENGRGNFPPRFSGLQFPNYSSELNVNALELDDSALYLCASSSDRESLGDTQYFGPGTRLTVL.

This clone appeared once. This rearrangement joins TRBV4-1 to TRBJ2-1; 7 bases match TRBD2. The CDR3 sequence is 16 residues long. The germline gives CDR1 MGHRA, CDR2 YSYEKL. The junction had 6 bases not matched to a gene; V was cut back by 0 bases and J by 4 bases. CDR3: CASSQDGRGAYNEQFF. The CDR3 region has the DNA TGCGCCAGCAGCCAAGATGGGAGGGGTGCTTACAATGAGCAGTTCTTC.

The V gene is TRBV7-2, the J gene TRBJ2-2; no definite D call. The CDR3 sequence is 15 residues long. V was cut by 5 bases and J by 7 bases, with 17 bases left in between. The germline gives CDR1 SGHTA, CDR2 FQGNSA. In DNA form, the CDR3 reads TGTGCCAGCAGCGGCGAAAAGGTGACGGGCGGGGAGCTGTTTTTT. Its translation is CASSGEKVTGGELFF.

Here the CDR3 reads CASSLDRATSYYGYTF. As DNA, the CDR3 is TGCGCCAGCAGCTTGGACAGGGCCACTTCCTACTATGGCTACACCTTC. J is TRBJ1-2 and V is TRBV5-1, with D possibly matching TRBD1 (6 bases). The V end was cut by 0 bases, the J end by 3 bases, with 15 bases between. Germline values: CDR1 SGHRS, CDR2 YFSETQ. The CDR3 totals 16 residues. The full variable domain, completed using reference TRBV5-1 and TRBJ1-2, is KAGVTQTPRYLIKTRGQQVTLSCSPISGHRSVSWYQQTPGQGLQFLFEYFSETQRNKGNFPGRFSGRQFSNSRSEMNVSTLELGDSALYLCASSLDRATSYYGYTFGSGTRLTVV.

The chain combines TRBV19 with TRBJ1-5; D might be TRBD1 (6 bases). Trimming took 8 bases from V and 0 from J, leaving 14 bases between them. Germline assignment: CDR1 LNHDA and CDR2 SQIVND (reference sequence). This CDR3 is 15 amino acids long. CDR3 loop: CASSPGQPSNQPQHF. DNA of the CDR3: TGTGCCAGTTCACCGGGACAACCTAGCAATCAGCCCCAGCATTTT.

The rearrangement joins TRBV25-1 to TRBJ1-4; 8 bases are a match to TRBD1. V gave up 8 bases and J gave up 8 bases; unmatched junction bases: 10. The CDR3 runs to 14 residues. CDR1 MGHDK and CDR2 SYGVNS come from the germline V gene. The CDR3 DNA reads TGTGCCAGCTTTCGACAGGGGCGGAAAGAAAAACTGTTTTTT. Residues: CASFRQGRKEKLFF.

This chain connects TRBV7-2 to TRBJ2-5, with 10 bases matching TRBD2. With V trimmed by 5 bases and J by 5 bases, 11 bases remained unmatched. This CDR3 has 16 residues. Per germline, CDR1 SGHTA and CDR2 FQGNSA. The CDR3 spells CASSRTNLAGAETQYF. In nucleotides, the CDR3 is TGTGCCAGCAGCCGTACCAATCTAGCGGGAGCGGAGACCCAGTACTTC.

About this clone: Other nucleotide sequences from this sample produce the same CDR3. V is TRBV6-5 and J is TRBJ1-3; D is uncertain. Deletions cut 7 bases from V and 7 bases from J, with 20 bases between. Germline lookup yields CDR1 MNHEY and CDR2 SVGAGI. This CDR3 region has 15 residues. Here the CDR3 reads CASKRGLQDGNTIYF. The CDR3 DNA sequence: TGTGCCAGCAAGCGGGGTCTTCAAGATGGGAACACCATATATTTT.

Regarding this clone: A read error may produce the germline difference seen at one junction end. The rearrangement links TRBV7-7 to TRBJ2-1; perhaps TRBD2 as D (6 bases). CDR1 and CDR2 (germline): SSHAT, FNYEAQ (reference sequence). The CDR3 loop spans 15 amino acids. The CDR3 sequence: CASSSLDGSLNEQFF. The CDR3 DNA is TGTGCTAGCAGCTCCCTGGACGGGAGTCTCAATGAGCAGTTCTTC. Full variable domain (remainder filled in from reference TRBV7-7 and TRBJ2-1): GAGVSQSPRYKVTKRGQDVTLRCDPISSHATLYWYQQALGQGPEFLTYFNYEAQPDKSGLPSDRFSAERPEGSISTLTIQRTEQRDSAMYRCASSSLDGSLNEQFFGPGTRLTVL.

This clone was detected only once. The V and J genes are TRBV9 and TRBJ2-3; weak D call: TRBD1 (5 bases). V was clipped by 0 bases and J by 2 bases, with 10 bases between them. This CDR3 contains 15 residues. The germline V gene encodes CDR1 SGDLS and CDR2 YYNGEE. The CDR3 is CASSVDGHHTDTQYF. The CDR3 DNA is TGTGCCAGCAGCGTAGACGGACACCACACAGATACGCAGTATTTT.

For this clone: At one boundary the junction diverges from the germline segment, which might be a read error. The chain employs TRBV7-9 and TRBJ2-1, with TRBD2 matching over 8 bases. This CDR3 spans 12 amino acids. Germline lookup yields CDR1 SEHNR and CDR2 FQNEAQ (reference sequence). The CDR3 coding sequence is TGTGCCAGCAGCTTTCCGGGACTAGAGCTGTTCTTC. Translation gives CASSFPGLELFF.

The J gene is TRBJ1-4, the V gene TRBV7-2; 9 bases line up with TRBD1. Germline V CDR1 and CDR2: SGHTA, FQGNSA. V lost 1 base, J lost 7 bases, and 4 bases stayed unmatched. There are 15 residues in the CDR3. In DNA form, the CDR3 reads TGTGCCAGCAGCTTAGGGGGACAGGGCGGTGAAAAACTGTTTTTT. Translation: CASSLGGQGGEKLFF.

This clone was detected once. The chain has TRBV2 and TRBJ2-5; TRBD2 matches at 10 bases. This CDR3 has 16 amino acids. Germline CDR1 and CDR2: SNHLY and FYNNEI. J lost 4 bases, V lost 6 bases, and 11 bases had no gene match. CDR3 sequence (DNA): TGTGCCAGCAGGGCGACTAGCGGGTGGGTGGGAGAGACCCAGTACTTC. It is translated as CASRATSGWVGETQYF.

The chain uses TRBV30 and TRBJ1-4; D is unresolved. Per germline, CDR1 GTSNPN and CDR2 SVGIG (reference sequence). The CDR3 is 13 residues long. The V and J ends lost 7 bases and 4 bases respectively, with 13 bases between them. The CDR3 spells CAFSGSFNEKLFF. The CDR3 nucleotides are TGTGCCTTTTCCGGGAGCTTTAATGAAAAACTGTTTTTT.

The CDR3 region has the DNA TGTGCCAGCAGCCAAGGAAGATATACCACCCCACAGGAGGGCATTCTCTACAATGAGCAGTTCTTC. The encoded protein is CASSQGRYTTPQEGILYNEQFF. J is TRBJ2-1 and V is TRBV14, with a possible D match to TRBD2 (6 bases). This CDR3 contains 22 residues. Trimming removed 1 base from V and 3 bases from J, with 31 bases in between. The germline CDR1 and CDR2 sequences are SGHDN and FVKESK.

V usage is TRBV10-3 and J usage is TRBJ1-1; perhaps TRBD1 as D (5 bases). There are 14 residues in the CDR3. Germline V gene lookup returns CDR1 ENHRY and CDR2 SYGVKD. Trimming pared 2 bases from V and 1 base from J, leaving 8 bases between. CDR3 in DNA: TGTGCCATCAGTGAGCGACAGCCGAACACTGAAGCTTTCTTT. This codes for CAISERQPNTEAFF.

The chain employs TRBV6-1 and TRBJ1-2; no reliable D call. V lost 5 bases to trimming and J lost 2 bases, with 6 bases between them. The CDR3 has 12 residues. The germline CDR1 and CDR2 sequences are MNHNS and SASEGT. CDR3 loop: CASSSGNYGYTF. In nucleotides, the CDR3 is TGTGCCAGCAGTTCCGGGAACTATGGCTACACCTTC.

This chain connects TRBV5-6 to TRBJ1-3; D gene uncertain. The CDR3 runs to 16 residues. V was clipped by 7 bases and J by 0 bases, with 17 bases between them. CDR1 is SGHDT and CDR2 is YYEEEE in the germline V gene. Written as DNA, the CDR3 is TGTGCCAGCCGGAACGGCGGGCCTGACTCTGGAAACACCATATATTTT. This codes for CASRNGGPDSGNTIYF. The whole variable domain, remainder taken from reference TRBV5-6 and TRBJ1-3, is DAGVTQSPTHLIKTRGQQVTLRCSPKSGHDTVSWYQQALGQGPQFIFQYYEEEERQRGNFPDRFSGHQFPNYSSELNVNALLLGDSALYLCASRNGGPDSGNTIYFGEGSWLTVV.

The rearrangement joins TRBV5-1 to TRBJ2-3; 7 positions agree with TRBD1. The CDR3 totals 14 residues. V gave up 4 bases and J gave up 6 bases; unmatched junction bases: 8. Germline-derived CDR1 and CDR2 are SGHRS and YFSETQ. The CDR3 DNA sequence: TGCGCCAGCAGCCAGGGACAGACAAGGGATACGCAGTATTTT. Residues: CASSQGQTRDTQYF.

Only one count was recorded for this clone. The chain links TRBV2 to TRBJ1-1; D call uncertain. This CDR3 comprises 12 residues. Germline lookup yields CDR1 SNHLY and CDR2 FYNNEI. The V gene lost 3 bases and the J gene lost 5 bases, with 7 bases spanning the gap. The DNA for the CDR3 is TGTGCCAGCAGTGACTCGGGAACTGAAGCTTTCTTT. The encoded protein is CASSDSGTEAFF.

This sequence joins TRBV6-5 and TRBJ2-3; 7 bases are a match to TRBD1. J was trimmed by 2 bases and V by 2 bases; bases with no gene match: 4. In germline, CDR1 is MNHEY, CDR2 SVGAGI. The CDR3 is 15 amino acids. CDR3 bases: TGTGCCAGCAGTTACGAGGGACAGTACACAGATACGCAGTATTTT. It specifies CASSYEGQYTDTQYF.